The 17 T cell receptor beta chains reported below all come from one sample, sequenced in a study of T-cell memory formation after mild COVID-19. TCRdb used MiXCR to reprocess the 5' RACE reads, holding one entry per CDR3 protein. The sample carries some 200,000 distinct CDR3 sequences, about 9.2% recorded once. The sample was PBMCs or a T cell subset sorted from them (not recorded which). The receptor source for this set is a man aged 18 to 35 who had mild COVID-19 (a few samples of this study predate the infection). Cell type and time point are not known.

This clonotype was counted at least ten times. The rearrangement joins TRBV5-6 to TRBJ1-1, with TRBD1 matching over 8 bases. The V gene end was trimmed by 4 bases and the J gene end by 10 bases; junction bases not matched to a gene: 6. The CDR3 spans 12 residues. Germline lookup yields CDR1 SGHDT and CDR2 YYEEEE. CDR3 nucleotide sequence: TGTGCCAGCAGCAGGACAGGGCTATCAGCTTTCTTT. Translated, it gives CASSRTGLSAFF.

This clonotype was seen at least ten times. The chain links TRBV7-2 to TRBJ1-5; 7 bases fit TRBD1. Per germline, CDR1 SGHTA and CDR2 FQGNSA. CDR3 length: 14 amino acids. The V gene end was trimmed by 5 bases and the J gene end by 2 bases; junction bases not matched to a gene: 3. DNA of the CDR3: TGTGCCAGCAGCAGGGGGCAGGGCAATCAGCCCCAGCATTTT. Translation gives CASSRGQGNQPQHF.

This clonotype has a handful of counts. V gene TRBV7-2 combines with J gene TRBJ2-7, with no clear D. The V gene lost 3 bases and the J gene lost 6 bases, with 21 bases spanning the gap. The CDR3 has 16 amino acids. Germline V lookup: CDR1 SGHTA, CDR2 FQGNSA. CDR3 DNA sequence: TGTGCCAGCAGCTTTACCTCCTCGCGGACCCCCGGCGAGCAGTACTTC. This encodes CASSFTSSRTPGEQYF.

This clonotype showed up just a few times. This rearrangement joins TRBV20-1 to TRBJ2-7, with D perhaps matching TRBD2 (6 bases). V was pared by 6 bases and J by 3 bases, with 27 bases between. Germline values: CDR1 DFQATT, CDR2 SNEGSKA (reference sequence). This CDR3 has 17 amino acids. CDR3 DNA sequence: TGCAGTGCAACTCCGATTGCGGGGCCCGGAGGGTACTACGAGCAGTACTTC. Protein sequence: CSATPIAGPGGYYEQYF.

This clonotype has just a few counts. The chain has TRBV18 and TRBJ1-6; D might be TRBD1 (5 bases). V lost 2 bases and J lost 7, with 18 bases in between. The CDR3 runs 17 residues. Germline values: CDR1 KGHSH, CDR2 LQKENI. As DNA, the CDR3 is TGTGCCAGCTCACCAAAAAGAGGGACCCAAGGAAATTCACCCCTCCACTTT. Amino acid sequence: CASSPKRGTQGNSPLHF.

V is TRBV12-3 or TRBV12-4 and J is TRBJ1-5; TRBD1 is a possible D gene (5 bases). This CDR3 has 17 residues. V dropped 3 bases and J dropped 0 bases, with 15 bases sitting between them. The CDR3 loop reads CASSLRGGSGSNQPQHF. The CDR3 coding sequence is TGTGCCAGCAGTTTGCGGGGGGGGAGTGGTAGCAATCAGCCCCAGCATTTT.

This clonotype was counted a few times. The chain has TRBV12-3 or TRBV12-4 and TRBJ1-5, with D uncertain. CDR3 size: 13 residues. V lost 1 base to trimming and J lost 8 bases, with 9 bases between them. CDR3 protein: CASSLGVLEPQHF. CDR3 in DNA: TGTGCCAGCAGTTTAGGAGTCCTGGAGCCCCAGCATTTT.

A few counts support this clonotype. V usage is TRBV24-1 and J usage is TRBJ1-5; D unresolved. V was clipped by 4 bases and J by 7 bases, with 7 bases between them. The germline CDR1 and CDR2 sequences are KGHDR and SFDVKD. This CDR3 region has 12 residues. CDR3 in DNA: TGTGCCACCAGTGACGGGAGACAGCCCCAGCATTTT. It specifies CATSDGRQPQHF.

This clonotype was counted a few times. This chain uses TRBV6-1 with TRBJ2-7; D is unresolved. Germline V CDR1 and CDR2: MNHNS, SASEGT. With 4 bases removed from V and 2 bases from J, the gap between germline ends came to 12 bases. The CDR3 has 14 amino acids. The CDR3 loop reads CASSGDLGAYEQYV. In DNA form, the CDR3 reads TGTGCCAGCAGTGGTGACTTGGGTGCCTACGAGCAGTACGTC.

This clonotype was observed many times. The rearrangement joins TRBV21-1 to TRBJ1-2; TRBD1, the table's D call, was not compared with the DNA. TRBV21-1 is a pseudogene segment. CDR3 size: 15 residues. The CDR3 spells CASSPWDRGDYGYTF. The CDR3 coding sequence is TGTGCCAGCAGCCCCTGGGACAGGGGAGACTATGGCTACACCTTC.

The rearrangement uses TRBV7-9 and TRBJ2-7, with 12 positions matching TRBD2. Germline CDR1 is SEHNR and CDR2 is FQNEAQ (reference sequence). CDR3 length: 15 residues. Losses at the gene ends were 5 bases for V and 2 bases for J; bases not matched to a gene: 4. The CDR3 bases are TGTGCCAGCAGCACGGGACTAGCGGGTCCCTACGAGCAGTACGTC. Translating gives CASSTGLAGPYEQYV.

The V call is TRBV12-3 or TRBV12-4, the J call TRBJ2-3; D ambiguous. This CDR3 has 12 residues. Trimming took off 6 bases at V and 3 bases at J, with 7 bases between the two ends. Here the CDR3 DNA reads TGTGCCAGCAGCATTGTAACAGATACGCAGTATTTT. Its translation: CASSIVTDTQYF.

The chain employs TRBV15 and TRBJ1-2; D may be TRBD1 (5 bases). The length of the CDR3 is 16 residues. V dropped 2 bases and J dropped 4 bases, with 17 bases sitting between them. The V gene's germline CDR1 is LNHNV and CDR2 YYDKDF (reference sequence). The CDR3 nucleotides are TGTGCCACCAGCAGATTCAGCCAGGGAGGCGGCTATGGCTACACCTTC. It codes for CATSRFSQGGGYGYTF.

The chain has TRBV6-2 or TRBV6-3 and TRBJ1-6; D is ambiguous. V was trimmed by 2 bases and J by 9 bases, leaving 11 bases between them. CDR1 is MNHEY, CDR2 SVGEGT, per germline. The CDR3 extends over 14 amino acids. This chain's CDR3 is CASSYVRARSPLHF. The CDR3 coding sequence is TGTGCCAGCAGTTACGTGAGGGCCCGTTCACCCCTCCACTTT.

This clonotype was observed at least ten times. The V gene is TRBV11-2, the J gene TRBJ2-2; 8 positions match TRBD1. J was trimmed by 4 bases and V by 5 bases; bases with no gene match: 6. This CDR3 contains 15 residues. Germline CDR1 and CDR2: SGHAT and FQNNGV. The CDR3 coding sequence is TGTGCCAGCAGCCCCCAGGGGGCGGGCACCGGGGAGCTGTTTTTT. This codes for CASSPQGAGTGELFF.

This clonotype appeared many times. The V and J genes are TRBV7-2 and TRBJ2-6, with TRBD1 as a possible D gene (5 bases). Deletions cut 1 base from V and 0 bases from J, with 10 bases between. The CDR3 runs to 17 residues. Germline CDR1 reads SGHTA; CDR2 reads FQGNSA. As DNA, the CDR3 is TGTGCCAGCAGCTTAGTTACTGACAGCTCTGGGGCCAACGTCCTGACTTTC. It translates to CASSLVTDSSGANVLTF.

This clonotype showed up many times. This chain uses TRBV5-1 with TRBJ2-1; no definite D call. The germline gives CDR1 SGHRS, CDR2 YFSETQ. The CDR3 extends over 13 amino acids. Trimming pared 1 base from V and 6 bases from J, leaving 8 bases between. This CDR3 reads CASSLSWVNEQFF. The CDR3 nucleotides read TGCGCCAGCAGCTTGTCGTGGGTCAATGAGCAGTTCTTC.